The 11 T cell receptor beta chains listed next were all sequenced from one sample in a study of tissue T cells after allogeneic stem cell transplantation. The method was immunoSEQ multiplex PCR; TCRdb's version includes in-frame clones alone and lacks a portion of them. The sample shows roughly 50,000 clones, about 73% of them seen only once. The source material was sorted cells pooled from one or two spleens. The receptors stem from a pool of C57BL/6 mice in good health.

There are a few counts of this clone. Gene names and germline refer to mouse. The missing CDR3 end, 1 residue past where the read stops, is filled in from the germline J gene. The chain links TRBV5 to TRBJ1-2; 8 nucleotides align to TRBD1. With 0 bases clipped from V and 5 bases from J, the junction kept 5 bases outside the gene matches. CDR1 and CDR2 (germline): LGHNA, YNLKQL (reference sequence). The CDR3 covers 15 residues. The CDR3 loop reads CASSQDLRGRSDYTF. CDR3 bases read: TGTGCCAGCAGCCAAGATCTCAGGGGGCGATCCGACTACACC.

Comments on this clone: The gene symbols are mouse symbols. The CDR3 bases that were read are TGTGCCAGCAGTATGTCAAACACAGAAGTCTTC. Translating gives CASSMSNTEVF. From start to end, the CDR3 is CASSMSNTEVFF. V is TRBV19 and J is TRBJ1-1; D ambiguous. The read is 1 residue too short to cover the CDR3 end, so that end is filled in from the germline J gene. The ends were cut back, 2 bases at V and 0 bases at J, with 2 bases in the middle. Germline V gene lookup returns CDR1 FNHDT and CDR2 SITEND (reference sequence). This CDR3 is 12 amino acids long.

This clone was seen a few times. Any gene name here is a mouse gene name. With the read ending 1 residue before the CDR3 end, the germline J gene is used to fill in that end. The V call is TRBV23, the J call TRBJ2-7; TRBD2, the D gene given by the table, was not confirmed from the DNA. The CDR3 is 16 residues long. From germline, CDR1 is KGHTA and CDR2 FQNQQP. The sequenced CDR3 bases are TGCTCCAGCAGTCAATCGAACTGGGGGGGCGCTTATGAACAGTAC. This gives the protein CSSSQSNWGGAYEQY. The full CDR3 reads CSSSQSNWGGAYEQYF.

Comment on this clone: Mouse names are used for the genes. Read coverage stops 1 residue before the CDR3 terminus; the germline J gene supplies the remainder. The chain recombines TRBV29 with TRBJ2-2; D gene unclear. V gave up 0 bases and J gave up 4 bases, with 9 bases separating them. The CDR3 has 15 residues. Germline V gene data show CDR1 as MSHET and CDR2 as SYDVDS. The part of the CDR3 DNA that was read is TGTGCTAGCAGTTTATCAGGGTACGGCACCGGGCAGCTCTAC. It yields the protein CASSLSGYGTGQLY. The complete CDR3 reads CASSLSGYGTGQLYF.

About this clone: Gene names are the mouse ones. The read stops 1 residue short of the end of the CDR3; the missing end is completed from the germline J gene. V and J are TRBV13-3 and TRBJ1-1; 9 bases agree with TRBD1. The germline CDR1 and CDR2 sequences are NNHDY and SYVADS. The CDR3 runs to 13 residues. Trimming removed 3 bases from V and 3 bases from J; junction bases left unmatched: 0. The CDR3 bases that were read are TGTGCCAGCAGTGGGACAGGGGACACAGAAGTCTTC. This encodes CASSGTGDTEVF. The whole CDR3 is CASSGTGDTEVFF.

Turning to this clone: These gene names are mouse names. The read terminates 1 residue ahead of where the CDR3 ends, so the germline J gene completes it. This sequence joins TRBV3 and TRBJ2-4, with TRBD2 matching over 11 bases. The CDR3 is made up of 15 amino acids. V dropped 1 base and J dropped 6; count of bases not matched to a gene: 3. Germline values: CDR1 SNHLY, CDR2 FYNGKV (reference sequence). The sequenced CDR3 bases are TGTGCCAGCAGCTTAGAACTGGGGGGGCGCAACACCTTGTAC. Protein sequence: CASSLELGGRNTLY. The whole CDR3 reads CASSLELGGRNTLYF.

The table lists this clone with a few counts. The genes and germline here are from mouse. The CDR3 end is not reached by the read, which stops 1 residue before it; the germline J gene fills it in. The chain links TRBV15 to TRBJ2-7; D perhaps matches TRBD1 (5 bases). Germline CDR1 reads SGHND; CDR2 reads FRSKSL. The ends were cut back, 1 base at V and 3 bases at J, with 7 bases in the middle. There are 13 residues in the CDR3. CDR3 in amino acids: CASSLGRDYEQYF. CDR3 bases read: TGTGCCAGCAGTTTAGGCAGGGACTATGAACAGTAC. The variable domain in full, completed from reference TRBV15 and TRBJ2-7, reads DAGVTQTPRHEVAEKGQTIILKCEPVSGHNDLFWYRQTKIQGLELLSYFRSKSLMEDGGAFKDRFKAEMLNSSFSTLKIQPTEPKDSAVYLCASSLGRDYEQYFGPGTRLTVL.

As for this clone: Mouse germline and gene names are used. The read terminates 1 residue before the CDR3 end, so the remaining end is supplied by the germline J gene. This sample also contains other DNA sequences that code for the same CDR3. The chain carries TRBV13-2 and TRBJ2-5; D unresolved. V shed 0 bases and J shed 6 bases, with 2 bases lying between them. The CDR3 consists of 11 residues. The germline V gene encodes CDR1 NNHNN and CDR2 SYGAGS (reference sequence). CDR3 protein: CASGDADTQYF. The DNA read from the CDR3 is TGTGCCAGCGGTGATGCCGACACCCAGTAC.

This clone has only a few counts. Gene names and germline match the mouse. The CDR3 extends 1 residue past the end of the read, so its final part is completed from the germline J gene. The V call is TRBV13-2, the J call TRBJ1-4; D is unresolved. The CDR3 is made up of 15 amino acids. Per germline, CDR1 NNHNN and CDR2 SYGAGS (reference sequence). V was cut by 0 bases and J by 1 base, with 7 bases left in between. The CDR3 DNA, read in part, is TGTGCCAGCGGTGATGTAGGGAATTCCAACGAAAGATTATTT. It yields the protein CASGDVGNSNERLF. The complete CDR3 sequence is CASGDVGNSNERLFF.

As for this clone: These gene names are mouse names. Read sequence stops 1 residue before the CDR3 end, and the germline J gene provides the missing end. The chain employs TRBV2 and TRBJ2-5; 8 bases fit TRBD2. The germline V gene has CDR1 LGHNA and CDR2 YSYQKL. CDR3 size: 16 residues. Trimming cost V 0 bases and J 2 bases; bases outside gene matches: 4. Incomplete CDR3 DNA: TGTGCCAGCAGCCAAGATCCTGGGGGGCGCCAAGACACCCAGTAC. It codes for CASSQDPGGRQDTQY. Given in full, the CDR3 is CASSQDPGGRQDTQYF.

Worth noting for this clone: Genes and germline are mouse. The CDR3 extends 1 residue past the end of the read, so its final part is completed from the germline J gene. This chain uses TRBV1 with TRBJ1-5, with TRBD1 matching 7 bases. The CDR3 spans 16 residues. V shed 0 bases and J 1 base; nucleotides not matched to a gene: 3. Germline assignment: CDR1 NSQYPW and CDR2 LRSPGD (reference sequence). Here the CDR3 reads CTCSAETGENNQAPLF. The DNA read from the CDR3 is TGCACCTGCAGTGCAGAAACAGGGGAGAACAACCAGGCTCCGCTT.